This passage covers 2 T cell receptor beta chains from one sample sequenced in a study of T cells in Graves' hyperthyroidism and ophthalmopathy. Regions amplified from RNA transcripts were the TCR beta CDR3 regions. The TCR CDR3 was amplified in a first-round RT-PCR using the HTBI primer set. One entry per CDR3 protein, called by TCRdb with MiXCR from the multiplex PCR reads. In the table there are about 640,000 distinct CDR3 sequences, around 20% of which are singletons. The sample consisted of blood. These TCRs come from a man aged 25-40 years with Graves' ophthalmopathy.

V usage is TRBV6-4 and J usage is TRBJ1-1; tentatively, D is TRBD1 (5 bases). Looked up from germline, CDR1 is MRHNA and CDR2 is SNTAGT. The CDR3 contains 14 residues. V was pared by 0 bases and J by 4 bases, with 9 bases between. The DNA for the CDR3 is TGTGCCAGCAGTGACTCCCCGGGGGTCACTGAAGCTTTCTTT. Its protein product is CASSDSPGVTEAFF.

A word on this clonotype: This could be a read error, since a much larger clone is one nucleotide away. This chain uses TRBV3-1 with TRBJ2-1; D is undetermined. The V end was cut by 1 base, the J end by 6 bases, with 13 bases between. Germline loops: CDR1 LGHDT, CDR2 YNNKEL (reference sequence). The CDR3 length is 15 residues. The CDR3 coding sequence is TGTGCCAGCAGCCAAGGTGCAGTGACCTGCAATGAGCAGTTCTTC. Its translation: CASSQGAVTCNEQFF.